This T cell receptor beta chain was identified in a study of technical replicates of blood from a few donors. This table comes from immunoSEQ multiplex PCR, and its TCRdb copy is limited to in-frame clones, with some not included. The sample has 65,000 to 95,000 clones; 65% to 90% are singletons. The V end was cut by 4 bases, the J end by 5 bases, with 14 bases between. The CDR3 is 14 amino acids. The V gene's germline CDR1 is MDHEN and CDR2 SYDVKM. The chain combines TRBV28 with TRBJ1-1, with D possibly TRBD1 on 6 matching bases. Sequencing input: PBMCs. The origin of this receptor is a human donor in good health. Some clones in this sample may be carry-over from other donors' samples. This CDR3 reads CASSSRTVLTEAFF. DNA of the CDR3: TGTGCCAGCAGTTCTAGGACAGTTCTAACTGAAGCTTTCTTT.